This T cell receptor (beta chain) was profiled in a study of CD8+ T cells in alopecia areata. RNA was extracted and reverse transcribed into cDNA as the sequencing template. Sequencing was performed with immunoSEQ multiplex PCR; in TCRdb, only in-frame clones are kept and a portion is missing. In the table there are around 110,000 clones, over 80% of which are singletons. This clone has more than one count but fewer than ten. Treatment described: oral pan-JAK inhibitor, 5-10 mg twice daily. Trimming pared 3 bases from V and 8 bases from J, leaving 16 bases between. CDR3 length equals 14 residues. Germline V gene lookup returns CDR1 MNHEY and CDR2 SMNVEV (reference sequence).

This clonotype originated in a human donor with alopecia areata. The source material was CD8+ T cells sorted from blood, sampled at week 24, from a patient treated with tofacitinib. This chain uses TRBV27 with TRBJ1-2; D is possibly TRBD1 (5 bases). CDR3 loop: CASSFLGREGGYTF. The CDR3 DNA reads as TGTGCCAGCAGTTTTCTCGGCAGGGAGGGCGGCTACACCTTC.